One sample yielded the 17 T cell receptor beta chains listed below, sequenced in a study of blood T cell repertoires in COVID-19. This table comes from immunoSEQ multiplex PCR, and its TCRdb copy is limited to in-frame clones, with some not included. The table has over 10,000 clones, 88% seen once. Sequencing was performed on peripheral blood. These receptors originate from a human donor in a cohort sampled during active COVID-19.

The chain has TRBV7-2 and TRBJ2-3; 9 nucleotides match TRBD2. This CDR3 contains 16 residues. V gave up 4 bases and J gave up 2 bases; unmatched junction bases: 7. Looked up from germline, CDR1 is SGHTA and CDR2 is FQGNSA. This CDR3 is CASSSFRTSVTDTQYF. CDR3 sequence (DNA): TGTGCCAGCAGCTCCTTTCGGACTAGCGTCACAGATACGCAGTATTTT. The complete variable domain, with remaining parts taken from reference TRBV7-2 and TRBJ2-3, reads GAGVSQSPSNKVTEKGKDVELRCDPISGHTALYWYRQSLGQGLEFLIYFQGNSAPDKSGLPSDRFSAERTGGSVSTLTIQRTQQEDSAVYLCASSSFRTSVTDTQYFGPGTRLTVL.

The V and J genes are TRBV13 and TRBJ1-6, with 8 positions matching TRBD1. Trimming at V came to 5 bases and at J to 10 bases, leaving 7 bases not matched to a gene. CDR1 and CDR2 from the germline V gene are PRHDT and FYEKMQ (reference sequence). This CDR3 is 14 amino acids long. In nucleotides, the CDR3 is TGTGCCAGCAGCGCAGACAGGGGAAGATCACCCCTCCACTTT. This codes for CASSADRGRSPLHF. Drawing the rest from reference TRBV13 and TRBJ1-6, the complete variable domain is AAGVIQSPRHLIKEKRETATLKCYPIPRHDTVYWYQQGPGQDPQFLISFYEKMQSDKGSIPDRFSAQQFSDYHSELNMSSLELGDSALYFCASSADRGRSPLHFGNGTRLTVT.

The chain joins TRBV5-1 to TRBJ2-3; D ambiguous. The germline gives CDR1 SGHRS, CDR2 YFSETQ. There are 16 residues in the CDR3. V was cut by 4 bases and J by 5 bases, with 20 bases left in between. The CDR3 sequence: CASSTQPGPKQDTQYF. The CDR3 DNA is TGCGCCAGCAGCACCCAACCGGGTCCTAAGCAAGATACGCAGTATTTT.

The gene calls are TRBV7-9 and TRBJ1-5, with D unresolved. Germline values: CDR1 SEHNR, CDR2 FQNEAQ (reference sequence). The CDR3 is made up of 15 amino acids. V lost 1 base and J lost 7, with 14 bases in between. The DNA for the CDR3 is TGTGCCAGCAGCTTAGAGGAGAAACGAGGGCAGCCCCAGCATTTT. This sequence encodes CASSLEEKRGQPQHF.

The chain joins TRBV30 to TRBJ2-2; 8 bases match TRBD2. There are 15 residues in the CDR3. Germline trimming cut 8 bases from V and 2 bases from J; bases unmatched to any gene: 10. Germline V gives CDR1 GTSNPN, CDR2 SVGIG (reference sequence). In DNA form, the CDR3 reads TGTGCCACGAGAACCGGGAGGGCCAACACCGGGGAGCTGTTTTTT. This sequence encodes CATRTGRANTGELFF.

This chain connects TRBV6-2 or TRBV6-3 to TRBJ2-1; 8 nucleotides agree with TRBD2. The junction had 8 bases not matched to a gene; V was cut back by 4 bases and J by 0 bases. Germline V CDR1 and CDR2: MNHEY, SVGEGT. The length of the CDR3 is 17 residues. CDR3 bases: TGTGCCAGCAGTTCGGTAGCGGGGCAGGTCTCCTACAATGAGCAGTTCTTC. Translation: CASSSVAGQVSYNEQFF.

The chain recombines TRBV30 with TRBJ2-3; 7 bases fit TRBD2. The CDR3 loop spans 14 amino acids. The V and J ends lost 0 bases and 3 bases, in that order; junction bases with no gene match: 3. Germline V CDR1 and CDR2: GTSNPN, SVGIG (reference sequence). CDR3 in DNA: TGTGCCTGGAGTGTCGGGCGGGAGACAGATACGCAGTATTTT. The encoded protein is CAWSVGRETDTQYF.

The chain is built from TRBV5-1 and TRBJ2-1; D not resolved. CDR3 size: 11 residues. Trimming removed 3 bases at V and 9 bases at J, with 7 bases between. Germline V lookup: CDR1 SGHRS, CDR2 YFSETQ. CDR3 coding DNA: TGCGCCAGCAGCTCGCGTACTGAGCAGTTCTTC. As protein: CASSSRTEQFF.

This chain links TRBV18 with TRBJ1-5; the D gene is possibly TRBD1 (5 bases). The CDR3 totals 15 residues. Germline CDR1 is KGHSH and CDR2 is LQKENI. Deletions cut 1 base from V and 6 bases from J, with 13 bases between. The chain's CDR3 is CASSPQRGWPQPQHF. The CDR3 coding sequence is TGTGCCAGCTCACCACAGCGGGGGTGGCCTCAGCCCCAGCATTTT.

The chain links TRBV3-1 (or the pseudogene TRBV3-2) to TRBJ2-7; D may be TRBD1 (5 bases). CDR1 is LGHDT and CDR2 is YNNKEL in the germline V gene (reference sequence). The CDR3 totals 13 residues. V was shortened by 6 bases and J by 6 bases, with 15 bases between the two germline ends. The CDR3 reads CASSSSTQGEQYF. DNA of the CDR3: TGTGCCAGCAGTTCTAGTACCCAGGGCGAGCAGTACTTC.

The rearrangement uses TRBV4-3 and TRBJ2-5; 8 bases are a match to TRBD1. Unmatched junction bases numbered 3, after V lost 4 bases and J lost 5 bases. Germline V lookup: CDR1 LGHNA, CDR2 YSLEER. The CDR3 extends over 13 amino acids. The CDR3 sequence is CASSPGDRETQYF. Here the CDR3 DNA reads TGCGCCAGCAGCCCAGGGGACAGGGAGACCCAGTACTTC.

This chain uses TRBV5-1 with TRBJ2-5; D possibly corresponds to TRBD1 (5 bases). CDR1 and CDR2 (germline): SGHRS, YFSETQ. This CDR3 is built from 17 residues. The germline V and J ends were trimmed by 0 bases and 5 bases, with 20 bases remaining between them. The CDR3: CASSLVTAITPRETQYF. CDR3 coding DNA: TGCGCCAGCAGCTTGGTGACAGCTATTACCCCCAGGGAGACCCAGTACTTC.

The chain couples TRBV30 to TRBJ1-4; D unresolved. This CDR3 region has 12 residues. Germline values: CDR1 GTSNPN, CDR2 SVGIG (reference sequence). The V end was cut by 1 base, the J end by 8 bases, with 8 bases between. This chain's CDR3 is CAWSGYGEKLFF. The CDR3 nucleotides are TGTGCCTGGAGTGGCTACGGGGAAAAACTGTTTTTT.

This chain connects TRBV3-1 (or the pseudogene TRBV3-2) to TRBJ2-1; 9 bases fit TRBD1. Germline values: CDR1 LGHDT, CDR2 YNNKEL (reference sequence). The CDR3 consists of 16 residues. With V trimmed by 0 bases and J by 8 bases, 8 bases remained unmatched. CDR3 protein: CASSQDLGTGSYEQFF. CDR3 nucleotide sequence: TGTGCCAGCAGCCAAGATCTGGGGACAGGGAGCTATGAGCAGTTCTTC.

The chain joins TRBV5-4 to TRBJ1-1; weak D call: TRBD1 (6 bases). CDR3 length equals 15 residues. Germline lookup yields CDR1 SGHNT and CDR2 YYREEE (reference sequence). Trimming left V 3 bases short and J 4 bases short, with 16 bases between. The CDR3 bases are TGTGCCAGCAGCTCTCCTAAAACAGGGAGCACTGAAGCTTTCTTT. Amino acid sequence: CASSSPKTGSTEAFF.

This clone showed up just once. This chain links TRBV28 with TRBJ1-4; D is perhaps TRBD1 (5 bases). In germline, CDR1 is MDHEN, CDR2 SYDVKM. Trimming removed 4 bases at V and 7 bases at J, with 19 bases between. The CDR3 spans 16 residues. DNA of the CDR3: TGTGCCAGCAGTTCCCCCTCCGGGGGGTTAAGTGAAAAACTGTTTTTT. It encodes CASSSPSGGLSEKLFF. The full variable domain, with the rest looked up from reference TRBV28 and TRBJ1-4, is DVKVTQSSRYLVKRTGEKVFLECVQDMDHENMFWYRQDPGLGLRLIYFSYDVKMKEKGDIPEGYSVSREKKERFSLILESASTNQTSMYLCASSSPSGGLSEKLFFGSGTQLSVL.

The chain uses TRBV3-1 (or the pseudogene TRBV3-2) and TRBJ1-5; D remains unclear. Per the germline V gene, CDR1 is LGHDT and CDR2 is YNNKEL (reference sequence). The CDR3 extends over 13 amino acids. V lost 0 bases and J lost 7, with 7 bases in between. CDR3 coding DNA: TGTGCCAGCAGCCAAGATTTGCGGCAGCCCCAGCATTTT. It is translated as CASSQDLRQPQHF.